The following is a T cell receptor beta chain sequence with its context. The antigen remains undetermined. This entry comes from a study of human T cells and chemical hapten exposure. Background on the study: Weekly scalp doses of diphenylcyclopropenone were given to patients during the roughly 23-week study. Study-level results: A positive correlation with patch test score was found for PT1 expanded TCR counts.

Specified time point: patch test 3, about 24 weeks after DPC sensitization. As to treatment: therapeutic diphenylcyclopropenone sensitization with weekly scalp DPC. TCRdb used MiXCR to reprocess the RACE reads, holding one entry per CDR3 protein. The sample includes 75,000 to 90,000 distinct CDR3 sequences, less than 14% of them seen just once. V shed 5 bases, J shed 13 bases, and the junction held 12 bases outside the gene matches. The CDR3 is made up of 15 amino acids. The TCR comes from a woman aged 45-65 years with alopecia areata. Some clones in this sample may be carry-over from other donors' samples. The rearrangement joins TRBV12-3 or TRBV12-4 to TRBJ2-3; 13 bases line up with TRBD2. Sample: whole blood, taken in connection with sensitization to the hapten diphenylcyclopropenone (DPC). This chain's CDR3 is CASSLGGTSGIRKYF. In nucleotides, the CDR3 is TGTGCCAGCAGTCTAGGGGGGACTAGCGGGATTCGAAAGTATTTT.